This note documents a single T cell receptor (beta chain) sequence. The antigen is unknown. These data are taken from a study of blood T cells in healthy people across ages. Findings of the study overall: The study could not conclusively compare naive and antigen-experienced cells, given its unsorted PBMCs.

CDR3 length: 15 residues. With 5 bases removed from V and 1 base from J, the gap between germline ends came to 15 bases. Germline values: CDR1 SGHTA, CDR2 FQGNSA. Primers used in a second PCR of roughly 6 to 11 cycles were a sample-barcoded 5' primer and a J-beta primer mix. Every cDNA molecule bore a tag from a template-switch adaptor containing 12 random nucleotides. At least 2.5 million CDR3-containing paired-end reads were obtained per sample. In TCRdb, the 5' RACE reads were re-called with MiXCR into one record per CDR3 protein. The sample holds fewer than 800,000 distinct CDR3 sequences, approximately 50% seen once.

This receptor was identified in an older woman in good health. The sequenced sample was blood. This chain links TRBV7-2 with TRBJ2-7; possibly TRBD1 for D (6 bases). CDR3 coding DNA: TGTGCCAGCAGCAACGAACAGGGAGCGTCCTACGAGCAGTACTTC. Amino acid sequence: CASSNEQGASYEQYF.